Presented here are 4 T cell receptor beta chains from one specimen sequenced in a study of tumor-infiltrating lymphocytes in primary liver carcinoma. Making TCR beta cDNA involved approximately 530 ng total RNA and a constant-region primer. ARM-PCR was slightly modified, and three nested multiplex PCR rounds with it gave rise to the TCR beta libraries. Each of the first two PCR rounds ran approximately 11 cycles with TRBV1-TRBV30 forward and C-beta reverse primers. Each CDR3 protein gets one entry after TCRdb re-called the multiplex PCR reads with MiXCR. There are about 20,000 distinct CDR3 sequences in the sample; about 84% occur only once, and roughly a third lies in the top ten. Between about 17 and 34 mg of unsorted bulk tissue served as the source from which RNA and DNA were co-extracted. Material: liver tumor tissue from sampling region 2. Subset of the sample: tumor region T2, inferior pole. These receptor sequences come from a woman younger than 45 with primary liver carcinoma and hepatitis B virus infection.

Comments on this clonotype: A junction end diverges from the germline sequence, so it may reflect a read error. The V and J genes are TRBV6-5 and TRBJ2-5; perhaps D is TRBD1 or TRBD2 (5 bases each). The CDR3 runs 14 residues. Germline CDR1 reads MNHEY; CDR2 reads SVGAGI. The CDR3, as DNA: TGTGACAGCAGTTACTCTACAGGACTAGAGACCCAGTACTTC. Translating gives CDSSYSTGLETQYF.

Details on this clonotype: A read error may produce the germline difference seen at one junction end. J is TRBJ1-2 and V is TRBV4-3; no clear D gene. The CDR3 covers 14 residues. From germline, CDR1 is LGHNA and CDR2 YSLEER. CDR3 bases: TGCGACAGCAGCGCTGAGTTGGAGATATATGACTACATCTTC. It translates to CDSSAELEIYDYIF.

In the case of this clonotype: Relative to the germline gene, one junction end is altered; a read error may explain this. V and J are TRBV12-3 or TRBV12-4 and TRBJ2-1; 8 bases fit TRBD2. The CDR3 sequence is 15 residues long. The CDR3 DNA is TGTGCAAGCAGCCTATCCTGGACTAGCAGACTTGAGCAGTTCTTC. The encoded protein is CASSLSWTSRLEQFF.

V and J are TRBV11-2 and TRBJ2-1; D perhaps matches TRBD2 (6 bases). Germline loops: CDR1 SGHAT, CDR2 FQNNGV. V was clipped by 5 bases and J by 4 bases, with 18 bases between them. This CDR3 is 16 amino acids long. CDR3 DNA sequence: TGTGCCAGCAGCATCCCTCTAGTGGGAGGATACAATGAGCAGTTCTTC. Its translation is CASSIPLVGGYNEQFF.